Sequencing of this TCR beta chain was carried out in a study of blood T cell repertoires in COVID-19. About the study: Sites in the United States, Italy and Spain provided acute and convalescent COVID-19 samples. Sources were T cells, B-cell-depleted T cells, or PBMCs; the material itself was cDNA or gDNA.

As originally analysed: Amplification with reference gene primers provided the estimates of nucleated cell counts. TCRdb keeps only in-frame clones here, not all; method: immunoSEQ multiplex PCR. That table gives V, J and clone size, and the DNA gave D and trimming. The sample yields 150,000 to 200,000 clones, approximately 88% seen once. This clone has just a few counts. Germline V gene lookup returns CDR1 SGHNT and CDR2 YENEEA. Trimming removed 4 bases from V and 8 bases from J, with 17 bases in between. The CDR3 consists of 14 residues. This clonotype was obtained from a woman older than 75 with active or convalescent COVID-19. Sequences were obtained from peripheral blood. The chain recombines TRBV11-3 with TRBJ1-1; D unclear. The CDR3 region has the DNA TGTGCCAGCAGCTCCCCGAGGCAACTCGACGAAGCTTTCTTT. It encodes CASSSPRQLDEAFF.